The 24 T cell receptor beta chains below were found in one sample sequenced in a study of blood T cell repertoires in COVID-19. This table comes from immunoSEQ multiplex PCR, and its TCRdb copy is limited to in-frame clones, with some not included. The sample has 60,000 to 90,000 clones, 74% seen once. Sequencing input: peripheral blood. The receptors originated from a human donor with acute or convalescent COVID-19. The donor label of this sample is uncertain.

This chain joins TRBV6-5 and TRBJ2-5, with TRBD2 as a possible D gene (5 bases). Germline V lookup: CDR1 MNHEY, CDR2 SVGAGI. CDR3 length: 14 residues. Trimming took 7 bases from V and 5 from J, leaving 17 bases between them. The CDR3 loop is CASTREPTGETQYF. In DNA, the CDR3 is TGTGCCAGCACCCGGGAACCTACGGGGGAGACCCAGTACTTC.

This clone appeared a few times. The CDR3 loop is CASINQGASEKLFF. Here the CDR3 DNA reads TGTGCCAGCATTAACCAGGGGGCGTCTGAAAAACTGTTTTTT. The chain is built from TRBV28 and TRBJ1-4; 8 nucleotides align to TRBD1. The CDR3 runs to 14 residues. CDR1 is MDHEN and CDR2 is SYDVKM in the germline V gene. V dropped 7 bases and J dropped 7; count of bases not matched to a gene: 8.

V usage is TRBV6-1 and J usage is TRBJ2-7, with 9 bases aligning to TRBD1. CDR1 MNHNS and CDR2 SASEGT come from the germline V gene. V lost 4 bases and J lost 3; bases outside the gene matches: 16. There are 18 residues in the CDR3. CDR3 loop: CASSAGSSQGATFYEQYV. In nucleotides, the CDR3 is TGTGCCAGCAGTGCCGGTTCCTCACAGGGGGCAACATTCTACGAGCAGTACGTC.

The DNA of the CDR3 is TGTGCCAGCAGCTTGGTTTTATCGACTGAAGCTTTCTTT. Its protein is CASSLVLSTEAFF. V gene TRBV5-5 combines with J gene TRBJ1-1, with no clear D. This CDR3 comprises 13 residues. CDR1 and CDR2 from the germline V gene are SGHKS and YYEKEE (reference sequence). Trimming removed 0 bases from V and 5 bases from J, with 8 bases in between.

The gene calls are TRBV10-3 and TRBJ2-7; D is uncertain. Germline V lookup: CDR1 ENHRY, CDR2 SYGVKD. Between the trimmed V and J ends, which lost 3 bases and 3 bases, there was a span of 6 bases. The CDR3 runs to 12 residues. The CDR3 DNA sequence: TGTGCCATCAGTGAATCTATCTACGAGCAGTACTTC. Translating gives CAISESIYEQYF.

This sequence joins TRBV24-1 and TRBJ1-5; unclear D gene. Germline-derived CDR1 and CDR2 are KGHDR and SFDVKD. There are 16 residues in the CDR3. The germline V and J ends were trimmed by 3 bases and 0 bases, with 11 bases remaining between them. CDR3 amino acids: CATSDGVGPSNQPQHF. The CDR3 DNA sequence: TGTGCCACCAGTGATGGCGTTGGGCCTAGCAATCAGCCCCAGCATTTT.

J is TRBJ2-3 and V is TRBV4-2, with TRBD2 identical over 11 bases. Germline V lookup: CDR1 LGHNA, CDR2 YNFKEQ. J gave up 5 bases and V 5 bases, and 3 bases lay outside the gene matches. This CDR3 comprises 14 residues. For the CDR3, the DNA is TGTGCCAGCAGCTTAGCGGGGGGGCTAGATACGCAGTATTTT. As protein: CASSLAGGLDTQYF.

The chain links TRBV5-1 to TRBJ2-3; D is perhaps TRBD2 (5 bases). The CDR3 has 13 amino acids. The V gene lost 5 bases and the J gene lost 3 bases, with 10 bases spanning the gap. Germline lookup yields CDR1 SGHRS and CDR2 YFSETQ. This chain's CDR3 is CASRFTRTDTQYF. In nucleotides, the CDR3 is TGCGCCAGCAGATTCACTAGGACAGATACGCAGTATTTT.

Only a few counts were recorded for this clone. The rearrangement uses TRBV6-5 and TRBJ1-1; weak D call: TRBD1 (6 bases). V was clipped by 0 bases and J by 8 bases, with 13 bases between them. Germline CDR1 and CDR2: MNHEY and SVGAGI. The CDR3 consists of 14 residues. The CDR3 here is CASSYSPGVLEAFF. The CDR3 DNA reads TGTGCCAGCAGTTACTCCCCAGGGGTCTTGGAAGCTTTCTTT.

This clone was detected once. The chain employs TRBV24-1 and TRBJ2-1, with 9 bases identical to TRBD1. J gave up 7 bases and V 5 bases, and 8 bases lay outside the gene matches. From germline, CDR1 is KGHDR and CDR2 SFDVKD. The CDR3 contains 15 residues. CDR3 DNA sequence: TGTGCCACCAGTGGGGGAGGGACAGGGTTAAATGAGCAGTTCTTC. Its translation is CATSGGGTGLNEQFF.

The chain recombines TRBV25-1 with TRBJ2-3, with 9 bases identical to TRBD1. The CDR3 covers 14 residues. Germline V gene lookup returns CDR1 MGHDK and CDR2 SYGVNS. J lost 6 bases, V lost 4 bases, and 5 bases had no gene match. CDR3 DNA sequence: TGTGCCAGCAGTGGGAGGGGGACAGGGGATACGCAGTATTTT. Protein sequence: CASSGRGTGDTQYF. Using reference TRBV25-1 and TRBJ2-3 for the parts outside the CDR3, the full variable domain is EADIYQTPRYLVIGTGKKITLECSQTMGHDKMYWYQQDPGMELHLIHYSYGVNSTEKGDLSSESTVSRIRTEHFPLTLESARPSHTSQYLCASSGRGTGDTQYFGPGTRLTVL.

The J gene is TRBJ2-1, the V gene TRBV7-7; TRBD2 aligns across 10 bases. Trimming cost V 5 bases and J 3 bases; bases outside gene matches: 4. CDR3 size: 15 residues. Germline loops: CDR1 SSHAT, CDR2 FNYEAQ (reference sequence). The CDR3 loop is CASSDIAGGYNEQFF. The CDR3 nucleotides are TGTGCCAGCAGCGACATAGCGGGGGGCTACAATGAGCAGTTCTTC.

V is TRBV3-1 (or the pseudogene TRBV3-2) and J is TRBJ1-2; no definite D call. Germline V gene lookup returns CDR1 LGHDT and CDR2 YNNKEL (reference sequence). V was cut by 1 base and J by 7 bases, with 10 bases left in between. The CDR3 has 13 residues. CDR3 protein: CASSQGTPPGYTF. Written as DNA, the CDR3 is TGTGCCAGCAGCCAAGGGACTCCCCCTGGCTACACCTTC.

CDR3 nucleotide sequence: TGTGCTAGTGGTTTGGTAATCGGGACTCGCTCCTACAATGAGCAGTTCTTC. The encoded protein is CASGLVIGTRSYNEQFF. The gene calls are TRBV12-5 and TRBJ2-1; TRBD2 is a possible D gene (6 bases). V shed 0 bases and J shed 0 bases, with 12 bases lying between them. The CDR3 runs 17 residues. The germline V gene encodes CDR1 LGHNT and CDR2 FRNRAP. The full variable domain, rest sourced from reference TRBV12-5 and TRBJ2-1, is DARVTQTPRHKVTEMGQEVTMRCQPILGHNTVFWYRQTMMQGLELLAYFRNRAPLDDSGMPKDRFSAEMPDATLATLKIQPSEPRDSAVYFCASGLVIGTRSYNEQFFGPGTRLTVL.

J is TRBJ1-4 and V is TRBV29-1; D possibly corresponds to TRBD1 (5 bases). Germline V lookup: CDR1 SQVTM, CDR2 ANQGSEA. V gave up 7 bases and J gave up 4 bases, with 10 bases separating them. The CDR3 has 12 residues. CDR3 in amino acids: CSARDFNEKLFF. The DNA for the CDR3 is TGCAGCGCCCGGGACTTTAATGAAAAACTGTTTTTT.

The chain recombines TRBV28 with TRBJ1-2; the D gene is possibly TRBD1 (5 bases). Germline values: CDR1 MDHEN, CDR2 SYDVKM. This CDR3 region has 13 residues. Trimming took off 5 bases at V and 4 bases at J, with 11 bases between the two ends. CDR3 bases: TGTGCCAGCAGTACCGGACATCGCTATGGCTACACCTTC. This codes for CASSTGHRYGYTF.

The CDR3 nucleotides read TGCAGTGCTAGTAGCGGGGGGCCCAATACGCAGTATTTT. The encoded protein is CSASSGGPNTQYF. The rearrangement uses TRBV20-1 and TRBJ2-3, with TRBD2 matching over 10 bases. The CDR3 is 13 residues long. Trimming cost V 3 bases and J 7 bases; bases outside gene matches: 4. Per the germline V gene, CDR1 is DFQATT and CDR2 is SNEGSKA (reference sequence).

This chain links TRBV11-3 with TRBJ1-2, with D possibly TRBD1 on 5 matching bases. The CDR3 is 19 residues long. V dropped 6 bases and J dropped 7 bases, with 33 bases sitting between them. Germline V gene lookup returns CDR1 SGHNT and CDR2 YENEEA. The CDR3 region has the DNA TGTGCCAGCAGTTTCCAGGGACTACTTCGCCGCGACTGGGAGCGTGGCTACACCTTC. Translating gives CASSFQGLLRRDWERGYTF.

This clone appeared a few times. The CDR3 loop reads CASSPEKRSEKLFF. CDR3 DNA: TGTGCCAGCAGCCCGGAGAAGCGGAGTGAAAAACTGTTTTTT. The rearrangement joins TRBV6-5 to TRBJ1-4; D is ambiguous. Trimming removed 6 bases from V and 7 bases from J, with 15 bases in between. This CDR3 contains 14 residues. Germline V CDR1 and CDR2: MNHEY, SVGAGI.

The chain employs TRBV28 and TRBJ1-6; tentative D call: TRBD1 (5 bases). Germline-derived CDR1 and CDR2 are MDHEN and SYDVKM. The CDR3 runs to 14 residues. V was trimmed by 5 bases and J by 4 bases, leaving 9 bases between them. CDR3 DNA sequence: TGTGCCAGCAGTGGGGGAGGGTATAATTCACCCCTCCACTTT. This codes for CASSGGGYNSPLHF.

This clone was seen more than once but under ten times. The chain couples TRBV6-6 to TRBJ1-3; a possible D gene is TRBD1 (5 bases). CDR1 is MNHNY, CDR2 SVGAGI, per germline (reference sequence). V gave up 7 bases and J gave up 0 bases, with 16 bases separating them. The CDR3 is 16 amino acids. CDR3 nucleotides: TGTGCCAGCACCACCACGGGGGGGAACTCTGGAAACACCATATATTTT. Its translation: CASTTTGGNSGNTIYF.

This clone showed up just once. V usage is TRBV4-2 and J usage is TRBJ2-3; possible D gene TRBD2, 5 bases. The CDR3 consists of 16 residues. CDR1 LGHNA and CDR2 YNFKEQ come from the germline V gene. Trimming removed 0 bases at V and 4 bases at J, with 14 bases between. CDR3 in DNA: TGTGCCAGCAGCCAAGATACCCCAACTAGTGCAGATACGCAGTATTTT. It is translated as CASSQDTPTSADTQYF.

V gene TRBV7-8 combines with J gene TRBJ2-7; D possibly corresponds to TRBD2 (6 bases). V lost 7 bases to trimming and J lost 1 base, with 14 bases between them. Germline lookup yields CDR1 SGHVS and CDR2 FQNEAQ. The CDR3 sequence is 14 residues long. The chain's CDR3 is CASNPLAASYEQYF. CDR3 bases: TGTGCCAGCAACCCACTAGCCGCGTCCTACGAGCAGTACTTC.

V usage is TRBV6-6 and J usage is TRBJ1-5; D uncertain. CDR1 is MNHNY, CDR2 SVGAGI, per germline (reference sequence). Deletions cut 6 bases from V and 15 bases from J, with 6 bases between. CDR3 size: 8 residues. CDR3 nucleotide sequence: TGTGCCAGCAGCCCTCGGCATTTT. The encoded protein is CASSPRHF.